This is a list of T cell receptor beta chains from one sample in a study of blood T cell repertoires in COVID-19. TCRdb keeps only in-frame clones here, not all; method: immunoSEQ multiplex PCR. The sample lists 300,000 to 450,000 clones, roughly nine tenths occurring once. The sequencing input was peripheral blood. All receptors come from a woman between 25 and 40 years old with COVID-19, enrolled during active disease. Each CDR3 is given with its conserved first and last residue. The order of the fields is CDR3 length, V gene, D gene, clone size, J gene, CDR3 DNA, CDR3 protein. D genes are given only for firm matches. Where a row states a size, it is once, few, many or the class of an expanded clone; other rows omit it.

11	TRBV29-1	TRBD1	NA	TRBJ1-1	TGCAGCGTCCAGACAGGGGGTGAAGCTTTCTTT	CSVQTGGEAFF
15	TRBV2	TRBD2	NA	TRBJ2-1	TGTGCCAGCAGTGAGCGGTCAGGGAGGGGCAATGAGCAGTTCTTC	CASSERSGRGNEQFF
18	TRBV5-1	NA	NA	TRBJ1-1	TGCGCCAGCAGCTTTGGCCCCCGGGACACCTTTTTTTACACTGAAGCTTTCTTT	CASSFGPRDTFFYTEAFF
14	TRBV10-3	TRBD1	NA	TRBJ1-1	TGTGCCATCAGGGGGACAGAAAGGAACACTGAAGCTTTCTTT	CAIRGTERNTEAFF
15	TRBV11-3	TRBD1	NA	TRBJ2-2	TGTGCCAGCAGACCAAGACAGGGCGGGACCGGGGAGCTGTTTTTT	CASRPRQGGTGELFF
17	TRBV11-2	TRBD1	once	TRBJ1-2	TGTGCCAGCAGCTCGTGGGCAGGGGGCGTAGCTAACTATGGCTACACCTTC	CASSSWAGGVANYGYTF
14	TRBV7-2	NA	NA	TRBJ1-2	TGTGCCAGCAGCGCGACGGGAGCGGACTATGGCTACACCTTC	CASSATGADYGYTF
14	TRBV10-3	TRBD1	NA	TRBJ1-6	TGTGCCATCAGTCTGGGACAGGGTAATTCACCCCTCCACTTT	CAISLGQGNSPLHF
11	TRBV29-1	NA	few	TRBJ1-1	TGCAGCGTCGCCGAGGACACTGAAGCTTTCTTT	CSVAEDTEAFF
17	TRBV28	NA	NA	TRBJ2-1	TGTGCCAGCAGTTTTGCAGGCGGGTGGGGGGCCTACAATGAGCAGTTCTTC	CASSFAGGWGAYNEQFF
17	TRBV25-1	TRBD2	NA	TRBJ2-5	TGTGCCAGCAGTGAATCCGAAGGGACTAGCATCCAAGAGACCCAGTACTTC	CASSESEGTSIQETQYF
14	TRBV2	NA	NA	TRBJ1-5	TGTGCCAGCAGTCCTACAGCGGGGGGACAGCCCCAGCATTTT	CASSPTAGGQPQHF
18	TRBV11-2	NA	once	TRBJ2-5	TGTGCCAGCACTCTAAACCCCGGCAGGCTGGGACTCCAAGAGACCCAGTACTTC	CASTLNPGRLGLQETQYF
13	TRBV14	NA	NA	TRBJ2-3	TGTGCCAGCAGCCAAGGTCGGGGGGCTACGCAGTATTTT	CASSQGRGATQYF
13	TRBV7-9	NA	NA	TRBJ2-2	TGTGCCAGCAGTGACAGTTACACCGGGGAGCTGTTTTTT	CASSDSYTGELFF
15	TRBV2	NA	NA	TRBJ1-2	TGTGCCAGCAGGGGGACTACAGGGCGTAGCTATGGCTACACCTTC	CASRGTTGRSYGYTF
16	TRBV10-1	TRBD2	NA	TRBJ2-5	TGCGCCAGCAGTGAATTGGAGGCGGGGGGGCCGGAGACCCAGTACTTC	CASSELEAGGPETQYF
14	TRBV12-5	NA	NA	TRBJ1-5	TGTGCTAGTGGTTTCGGGGGTAATCATCAGCCCCAGCATTTT	CASGFGGNHQPQHF
15	TRBV19	TRBD2	NA	TRBJ2-5	TGTGCCAGTAGTACTAGCGGGGCTCTCCAAGAGACCCAGTACTTC	CASSTSGALQETQYF
16	TRBV18	TRBD1	NA	TRBJ1-3	TGTGCCAGCTCACCACGACAGGGCCATTCTGGAAACACCATATATTTT	CASSPRQGHSGNTIYF